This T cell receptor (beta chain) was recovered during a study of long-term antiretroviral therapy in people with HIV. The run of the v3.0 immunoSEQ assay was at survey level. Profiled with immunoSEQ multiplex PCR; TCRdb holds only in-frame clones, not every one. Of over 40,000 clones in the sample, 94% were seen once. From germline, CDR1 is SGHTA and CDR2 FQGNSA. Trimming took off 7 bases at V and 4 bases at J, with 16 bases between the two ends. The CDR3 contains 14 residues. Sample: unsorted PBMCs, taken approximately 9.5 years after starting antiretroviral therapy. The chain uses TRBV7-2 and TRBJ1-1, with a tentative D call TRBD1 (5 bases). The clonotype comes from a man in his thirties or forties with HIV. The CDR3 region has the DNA TGTGCCAGCACCATTCCTTGGGGGGTCACTGAAGCTTTCTTT. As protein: CASTIPWGVTEAFF. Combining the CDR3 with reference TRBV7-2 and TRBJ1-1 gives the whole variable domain GAGVSQSPSNKVTEKGKDVELRCDPISGHTALYWYRQSLGQGLEFLIYFQGNSAPDKSGLPSDRFSAERTGGSVSTLTIQRTQQEDSAVYLCASTIPWGVTEAFFGQGTRLTVV.